These 31 T cell receptor beta chains were all obtained from the same sample, sequenced in a study of shared clonotypes between healthy human individuals. The repertoire was sequenced with immunoSEQ multiplex PCR; TCRdb's copy has only in-frame clones and lacks some. Here the sample spans approximately 600,000 clones, roughly 96% being singletons. CD8 cells regarded as naive lacked CD45RO, were positively chosen for CCR7, and omitted terminally differentiated effector memory CD45RA+ cells. The source material was naive CD8+ T cells sorted from blood. The origin of the receptors is a woman in her thirties in good health.

The sample holds a few counts of this clone. This chain uses TRBV29-1 with TRBJ1-1, with D uncertain. The CDR3 runs 13 residues. V was clipped by 3 bases and J by 0 bases, with 8 bases between them. Looked up from germline, CDR1 is SQVTM and CDR2 is ANQGSEA. The CDR3 reads CSVEGSMNTEAFF. The CDR3 nucleotides are TGCAGCGTTGAGGGCAGCATGAACACTGAAGCTTTCTTT.

The chain is built from TRBV7-9 and TRBJ2-1, with D perhaps assigned TRBD1 or TRBD2 (5 bases each). Germline V CDR1 and CDR2: SEHNR, FQNEAQ (reference sequence). The V end lost 5 bases, the J end lost 9 bases, and 11 bases lay between the germline ends. This CDR3 contains 12 residues. The CDR3 nucleotides read TGTGCCAGCAGCCCCGGGGCCGGTGAGCAGTTCTTC. As protein: CASSPGAGEQFF.

V and J are TRBV9 and TRBJ2-5; D gene uncertain. The length of the CDR3 is 17 residues. Germline CDR1 is SGDLS and CDR2 is YYNGEE. V was cut by 3 bases and J by 2 bases, with 20 bases left in between. As DNA, the CDR3 is TGTGCCAGCAGCGCAGCTATGGGTGGGCAGATACAAGAGACCCAGTACTTC. It is translated as CASSAAMGGQIQETQYF.

The chain couples TRBV4-1 to TRBJ1-5, with 8 bases that match TRBD1. The CDR3 spans 15 residues. Trimming cost V 4 bases and J 5 bases; bases outside gene matches: 7. CDR1 is MGHRA, CDR2 YSYEKL, per germline. CDR3 sequence reads: CASSPKDRADQPQHF. In DNA form, the CDR3 reads TGCGCCAGCAGCCCCAAGGACAGGGCTGATCAGCCCCAGCATTTT.

This chain connects TRBV6-5 to TRBJ1-4; D ambiguous. Germline loops: CDR1 MNHEY, CDR2 SVGAGI. Trimming stripped 0 bases from V and 6 bases from J, with 14 bases between. This CDR3 region has 16 residues. The CDR3 DNA follows: TGTGCCAGCAGTTACTCGAGGTTTGGGGAGGATGAAAAACTGTTTTTT. It translates to CASSYSRFGEDEKLFF.

The chain uses TRBV2 and TRBJ2-1; D is unclear. The germline V gene has CDR1 SNHLY and CDR2 FYNNEI. The CDR3 spans 19 residues. V was shortened by 4 bases and J by 0 bases, with 22 bases between the two germline ends. CDR3 protein: CASSVIVGPKLSSYNEQFF. The DNA of the CDR3 is TGTGCCAGCAGTGTTATCGTCGGTCCAAAACTGAGCTCCTACAATGAGCAGTTCTTC.

This rearrangement joins TRBV7-3 to TRBJ2-7, with 7 bases lining up with TRBD1. Germline CDR1 is SGHTA and CDR2 is FQGTGA. CDR3 length: 12 residues. V gave up 9 bases and J gave up 2 bases; unmatched junction bases: 4. This chain's CDR3 is CASGDSTYEQYF. CDR3 in DNA: TGTGCCAGTGGGGACAGTACCTACGAGCAGTACTTC.

Comments on this clone: In the same sample, other DNA sequences code for this CDR3. J is TRBJ2-7 and V is TRBV11-2, with TRBD1 matching 12 bases. With 4 bases clipped from V and 4 bases from J, the junction kept 2 bases outside the gene matches. CDR1 and CDR2 (germline): SGHAT, FQNNGV. The CDR3 is 14 amino acids. The DNA for the CDR3 is TGTGCCAGCAGCTGGGGACAGGGGGCGTACGAGCAGTACTTC. Its translation is CASSWGQGAYEQYF.

CDR3: CASSPEDYAYEQYF. The CDR3 DNA reads TGCGCCAGCAGCCCAGAGGACTATGCCTACGAGCAGTACTTC. V gene TRBV4-1 combines with J gene TRBJ2-7, with D perhaps matching TRBD2 (6 bases). Germline CDR1 reads MGHRA; CDR2 reads YSYEKL. This CDR3 is built from 14 residues. Between the trimmed V and J ends, which lost 4 bases and 2 bases, there was a span of 12 bases.

The gene calls are TRBV4-1 and TRBJ2-2, with TRBD2 matching over 7 bases. The CDR3 covers 16 residues. V lost 0 bases, J lost 4 bases, and 5 bases stayed unmatched. Germline V gene data show CDR1 as MGHRA and CDR2 as YSYEKL. CDR3 sequence reads: CASSQEGGGGTGELFF. CDR3 sequence (DNA): TGCGCCAGCAGCCAAGAAGGCGGGGGAGGCACCGGGGAGCTGTTTTTT.

V is TRBV9 and J is TRBJ2-7; TRBD1 matches 10 bases. The germline CDR1 and CDR2 sequences are SGDLS and YYNGEE. V trimming: 3 bases; J trimming: 6 bases; junction bases outside the gene matches: 0. The CDR3 has 12 amino acids. Written as DNA, the CDR3 is TGTGCCAGCAGCGGACAGGGGGCCGAGCAGTACTTC. Its protein product is CASSGQGAEQYF.

The chain uses TRBV27 and TRBJ1-1; D is perhaps TRBD1 (6 bases). The CDR3 totals 16 residues. Trimming left V 6 bases short and J 4 bases short, with 21 bases between. Germline values: CDR1 MNHEY, CDR2 SMNVEV (reference sequence). The CDR3 is CASSLYREQLSTEAFF. CDR3 coding DNA: TGTGCCAGCAGCCTTTACAGGGAACAATTGAGCACTGAAGCTTTCTTT.

The rearrangement uses TRBV27 and TRBJ2-7, with 10 bases identical to TRBD1. The germline V gene encodes CDR1 MNHEY and CDR2 SMNVEV (reference sequence). J gave up 4 bases and V 4 bases, and 4 bases lay outside the gene matches. The CDR3 loop spans 14 amino acids. For the CDR3, the DNA is TGTGCCAGCAGTTGGGGACAGGGGTTGTACGAGCAGTACTTC. Amino acid sequence: CASSWGQGLYEQYF.

The chain employs TRBV5-1 and TRBJ1-2; 10 bases fit TRBD1. The CDR3 has 16 residues. V trimming: 4 bases; J trimming: 5 bases; junction bases outside the gene matches: 11. CDR1 is SGHRS, CDR2 YFSETQ, per germline. CDR3 nucleotides: TGCGCCAGCAGCCCCCTGGACAGGGGGGCCTGGTATGGCTACACCTTC. Its translation is CASSPLDRGAWYGYTF.

The chain couples TRBV14 to TRBJ2-7; D is unclear. Germline assignment: CDR1 SGHDN and CDR2 FVKESK. The CDR3 runs to 15 residues. The ends were cut back, 1 base at V and 5 bases at J, with 15 bases in the middle. CDR3 region: CASSQVLAARDEQYF. The CDR3 DNA sequence: TGTGCCAGCAGCCAAGTCCTCGCAGCCCGGGACGAGCAGTACTTC.

The chain is built from TRBV11-3 and TRBJ2-7; D gene ambiguous. Germline V gives CDR1 SGHNT, CDR2 YENEEA. CDR3 size: 16 residues. Trimming cost V 3 bases and J 4 bases, with 19 bases left between them. The CDR3 DNA sequence: TGTGCCAGCAGCTTTCCCCTCAGCCCATTGACATACGAGCAGTACTTC. It codes for CASSFPLSPLTYEQYF.

The DNA of the CDR3 is TGTGCCAGCAGCCCGCCTAGCGGGAGTCTAGATGAGCAGTTCTTC. It specifies CASSPPSGSLDEQFF. The chain combines TRBV5-4 with TRBJ2-1; 10 positions match TRBD2. The CDR3 contains 15 residues. V lost 4 bases and J lost 8; bases outside the gene matches: 9. The germline CDR1 and CDR2 sequences are SGHNT and YYREEE (reference sequence).

This chain joins TRBV18 and TRBJ2-3, with 9 nucleotides matching TRBD2. Germline V gene sequence: CDR1 KGHSH, CDR2 LQKENI. The CDR3 covers 15 residues. V gave up 5 bases and J gave up 2 bases; unmatched junction bases: 5. The CDR3 DNA reads as TGTGCCAGCTCAGACAGCGGGGGGTACACAGATACGCAGTATTTT. It yields the protein CASSDSGGYTDTQYF.

The V gene is TRBV28, the J gene TRBJ2-7; D unresolved. CDR3 length: 16 amino acids. Per germline, CDR1 MDHEN and CDR2 SYDVKM. The V gene lost 6 bases and the J gene lost 0 bases, with 18 bases spanning the gap. The CDR3 DNA sequence: TGTGCCAGCAGACTAAATTGGGAACGTCCCTCCTACGAGCAGTACTTC. It encodes CASRLNWERPSYEQYF.

This clone has a single count. This sequence joins TRBV5-4 and TRBJ1-2; no firm D call. The length of the CDR3 is 16 residues. V lost 4 bases, J lost 3 bases, and 19 bases lay in between. Per the germline V gene, CDR1 is SGHNT and CDR2 is YYREEE (reference sequence). Written as DNA, the CDR3 is TGTGCCAGCAGCACCCCTTCAATTGGAGCGGACTATGGCTACACCTTC. Residues: CASSTPSIGADYGYTF.

In regard to this clone: The junction differs from germline at one of its ends, possibly a read error. The chain couples TRBV18 to TRBJ2-7, with D maybe TRBD2 (6 bases). In germline, CDR1 is KGHSH, CDR2 LQKENI. This CDR3 contains 14 residues. As DNA, the CDR3 is TGTGCCAGCTCACCTCCTACTAGCTCCTACGAGCAGCACTTC. Translating it yields CASSPPTSSYEQHF.

This clone was found once. This chain joins TRBV9 and TRBJ2-1; D is possibly TRBD1 (7 bases). CDR1 is SGDLS, CDR2 YYNGEE, per germline. Trimming removed 0 bases from V and 4 bases from J, with 23 bases in between. CDR3 length: 19 amino acids. The CDR3 region is CASSVGEGAGRAHYNEQFF. The DNA for the CDR3 is TGTGCCAGCAGCGTAGGAGAGGGGGCGGGGCGGGCACATTACAATGAGCAGTTCTTC.

As to this clone: The sample holds other DNA sequences that translate to the same CDR3. CDR3 residues: CASSLGGYEQYF. The CDR3 DNA reads as TGTGCCAGCAGCTTGGGAGGGTACGAGCAGTACTTC. V is TRBV5-4 and J is TRBJ2-7; D possibly corresponds to TRBD2 (5 bases). Trimming stripped 0 bases from V and 4 bases from J, with 5 bases between. This CDR3 region has 12 residues. From germline, CDR1 is SGHNT and CDR2 YYREEE (reference sequence).

V usage is TRBV13 and J usage is TRBJ2-7, with 13 nucleotides matching TRBD2. There are 15 residues in the CDR3. Germline V lookup: CDR1 PRHDT, CDR2 FYEKMQ (reference sequence). V dropped 4 bases and J dropped 7; count of bases not matched to a gene: 7. The CDR3 is CASSSGLAGVREQYF. The DNA of the CDR3 is TGTGCCAGCAGCTCCGGACTAGCGGGAGTACGGGAGCAGTACTTC.

The rearrangement joins TRBV27 to TRBJ1-1; the D gene is possibly TRBD1 (6 bases). CDR3 length equals 14 residues. Germline V gene data show CDR1 as MNHEY and CDR2 as SMNVEV (reference sequence). V lost 10 bases and J 5 bases, leaving 20 bases between the germline ends. The CDR3 nucleotides are TGTGCCACCCGATGGGGGCAGCTGGGGACTGAAGCTTTCTTT. It specifies CATRWGQLGTEAFF.

This chain uses TRBV5-1 with TRBJ2-7; no reliable D call. The germline gives CDR1 SGHRS, CDR2 YFSETQ. CDR3 size: 14 residues. Trimming took off 3 bases at V and 3 bases at J, with 13 bases between the two ends. Here the CDR3 DNA reads TGCGCCAGCAGCTATTCACTGGGCCGCTACGAGCAGTACTTC. This translates into CASSYSLGRYEQYF.

This chain uses TRBV7-4 with TRBJ2-7; D unresolved. V gave up 3 bases and J gave up 5 bases, with 14 bases separating them. Germline loops: CDR1 SGHVT, CDR2 SQSDAQ. CDR3 size: 14 residues. CDR3 DNA sequence: TGTGCCAGCAGCTTCACAGCAGGATCTGACGAGCAGTACTTC. Protein: CASSFTAGSDEQYF.

The V and J genes are TRBV9 and TRBJ1-1, with D maybe TRBD1 (5 bases). V lost 1 base to trimming and J lost 1 base, with 26 bases between them. The CDR3 consists of 20 residues. The germline CDR1 and CDR2 sequences are SGDLS and YYNGEE. The CDR3 here is CASSVIPGGPPLLTNTEAFF. The CDR3 DNA follows: TGTGCCAGCAGCGTAATACCGGGGGGACCGCCGCTCCTTACGAACACTGAAGCTTTCTTT.

The chain recombines TRBV6-1 with TRBJ1-1, with D unclear. Germline V gene sequence: CDR1 MNHNS, CDR2 SASEGT. V gave up 3 bases and J gave up 4 bases, with 12 bases separating them. The CDR3 consists of 14 residues. CDR3 sequence (DNA): TGTGCCAGCAGTGACGGAGAAGTTAGCACTGAAGCTTTCTTT. This encodes CASSDGEVSTEAFF.

This clone appeared once. V and J are TRBV5-4 and TRBJ2-7, with a weak D call TRBD2 (6 bases). Germline lookup yields CDR1 SGHNT and CDR2 YYREEE (reference sequence). V gave up 5 bases and J gave up 6 bases, with 15 bases separating them. This CDR3 is 13 amino acids long. CDR3: CASRGPGRGEQYF. DNA for the CDR3: TGTGCCAGCAGGGGCCCAGGGCGGGGCGAGCAGTACTTC. The full variable domain, in which reference TRBV5-4 and TRBJ2-7 provide the parts outside the CDR3, is ETGVTQSPTHLIKTRGQQVTLRCSSQSGHNTVSWYQQALGQGPQFIFQYYREEENGRGNFPPRFSGLQFPNYSSELNVNALELDDSALYLCASRGPGRGEQYFGPGTRLTVT.

The rearrangement uses TRBV28 and TRBJ2-7, with TRBD1 matching 8 bases. V lost 3 bases to trimming and J lost 5 bases; unmatched junction nucleotides: 9. Germline V lookup: CDR1 MDHEN, CDR2 SYDVKM. This CDR3 spans 15 amino acids. The CDR3 DNA follows: TGTGCCAGCAGTTTTATCGAGACAGGGGCCAACGAGCAGTACTTC. As protein: CASSFIETGANEQYF.